In this sample, the clone carrying this T cell receptor (beta chain) turned up a few times. Its antigen is unknown. Quantitative 5'-RACE was performed with molecular barcodes, and it yielded the TCR beta libraries. A single record per CDR3 protein comes from TCRdb applying MiXCR to the 5' RACE reads. Of some 87,000 distinct CDR3 sequences listed, roughly 27% are singletons. These data belong to a study of CD8 T cells in ankylosing spondylitis. Study observations and caveats: The clones that were linked to disease were reported to be significantly enriched in matched synovial fluid samples from ankylosing spondylitis patients. Blood from ankylosing spondylitis patients appeared to carry a characteristic roughly 8-variant TCR beta motif. As for the disease-linked clones, they showed a CD8+ phenotype and occurred at relatively low frequencies in peripheral blood.

The V gene's germline CDR1 is SGHRS and CDR2 YFSETQ. The CDR3 extends over 14 amino acids. V lost 4 bases and J lost 1, with 10 bases in between. Sequenced sample: blood, either unsorted or a sorted T cell fraction (not recorded which). The rearrangement joins TRBV5-1 to TRBJ2-3; possibly TRBD1 for D (6 bases). This TCR was sampled from a male donor with ankylosing spondylitis or in good health (not recorded which). The CDR3 is CASSIRGGTDTQYF. As DNA, the CDR3 is TGCGCCAGCAGCATCAGGGGTGGCACAGATACGCAGTATTTT.